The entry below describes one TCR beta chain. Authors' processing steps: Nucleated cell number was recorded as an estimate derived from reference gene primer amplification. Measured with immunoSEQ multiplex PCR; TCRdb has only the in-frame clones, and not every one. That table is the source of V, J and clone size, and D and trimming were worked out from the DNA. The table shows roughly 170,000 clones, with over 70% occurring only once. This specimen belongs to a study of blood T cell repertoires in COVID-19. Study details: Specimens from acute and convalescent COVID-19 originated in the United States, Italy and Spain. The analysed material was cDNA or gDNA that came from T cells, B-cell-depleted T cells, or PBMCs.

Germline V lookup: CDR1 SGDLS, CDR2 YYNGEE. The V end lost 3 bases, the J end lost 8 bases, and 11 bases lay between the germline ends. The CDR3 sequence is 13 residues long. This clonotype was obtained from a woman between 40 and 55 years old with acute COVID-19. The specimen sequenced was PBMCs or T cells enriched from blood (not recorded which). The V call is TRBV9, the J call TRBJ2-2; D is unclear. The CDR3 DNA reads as TGTGCCAGCAGCGAAGACTTGCGGGGGGAGCTGTTTTTT. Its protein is CASSEDLRGELFF.